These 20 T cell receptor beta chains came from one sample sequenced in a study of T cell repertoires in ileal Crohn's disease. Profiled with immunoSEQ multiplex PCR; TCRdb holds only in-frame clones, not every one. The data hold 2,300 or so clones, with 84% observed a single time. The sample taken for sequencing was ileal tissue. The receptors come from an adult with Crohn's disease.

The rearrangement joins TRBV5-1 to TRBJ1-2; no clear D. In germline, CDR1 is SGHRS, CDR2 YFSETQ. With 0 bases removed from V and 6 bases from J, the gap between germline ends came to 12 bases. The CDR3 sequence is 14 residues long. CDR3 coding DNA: TGCGCCAGCAGCTTGGCTGACCCCGCTGATGGCTACACCTTC. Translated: CASSLADPADGYTF.

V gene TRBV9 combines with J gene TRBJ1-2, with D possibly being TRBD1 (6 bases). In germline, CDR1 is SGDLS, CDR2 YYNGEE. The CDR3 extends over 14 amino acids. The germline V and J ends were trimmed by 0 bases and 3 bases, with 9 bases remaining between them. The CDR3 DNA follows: TGTGCCAGCAGCGTAGATTGGACAGACTATGGCTACACCTTC. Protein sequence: CASSVDWTDYGYTF.

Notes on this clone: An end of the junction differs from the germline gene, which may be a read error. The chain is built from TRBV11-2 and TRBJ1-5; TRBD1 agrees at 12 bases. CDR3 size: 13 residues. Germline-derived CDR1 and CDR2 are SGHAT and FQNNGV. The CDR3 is CASSLLMGQGAYF. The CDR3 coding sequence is TGTGCCAGCAGCTTACTGATGGGACAGGGGGCGTATTTT.

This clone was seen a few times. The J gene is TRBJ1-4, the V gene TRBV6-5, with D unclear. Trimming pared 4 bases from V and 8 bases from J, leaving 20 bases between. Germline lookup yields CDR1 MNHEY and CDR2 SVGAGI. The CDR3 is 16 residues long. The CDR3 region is CASSSPWHLEMEKLFF. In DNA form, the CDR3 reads TGTGCCAGCAGTTCCCCCTGGCACTTAGAGATGGAAAAACTGTTTTTT.

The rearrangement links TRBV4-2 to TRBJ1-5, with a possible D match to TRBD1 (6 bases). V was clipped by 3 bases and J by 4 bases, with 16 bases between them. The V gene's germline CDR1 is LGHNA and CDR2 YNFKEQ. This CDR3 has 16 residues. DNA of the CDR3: TGTGCCAGCAGCCATTCGGGGGGGGGCCCTAATCAGCCCCAGCATTTT. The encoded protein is CASSHSGGGPNQPQHF.

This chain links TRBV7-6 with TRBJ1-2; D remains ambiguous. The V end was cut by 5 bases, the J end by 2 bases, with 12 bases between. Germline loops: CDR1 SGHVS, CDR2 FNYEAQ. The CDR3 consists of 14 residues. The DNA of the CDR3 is TGTGCCAGCAGCGCCGGACGGAACAACTATGGCTACACCTTC. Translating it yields CASSAGRNNYGYTF.

The CDR3, as DNA: TGCGCCAGCAGCTTAAGACGACAGGGCGGAAACACTGAAGCTTTCTTT. Translation: CASSLRRQGGNTEAFF. V and J are TRBV5-1 and TRBJ1-1; TRBD1 aligns across 7 bases. The CDR3 runs 16 residues. Trimming cost V 2 bases and J 2 bases; bases outside gene matches: 9. From germline, CDR1 is SGHRS and CDR2 YFSETQ.

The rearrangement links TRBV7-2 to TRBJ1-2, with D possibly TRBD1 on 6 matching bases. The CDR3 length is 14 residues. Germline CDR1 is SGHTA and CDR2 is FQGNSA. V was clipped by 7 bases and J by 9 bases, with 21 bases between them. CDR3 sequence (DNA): TGTGCCAGCACCACCAACGACAGGATCCCTAGCTACACCTTC. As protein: CASTTNDRIPSYTF. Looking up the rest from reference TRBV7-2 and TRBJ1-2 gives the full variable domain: GAGVSQSPSNKVTEKGKDVELRCDPISGHTALYWYRQSLGQGLEFLIYFQGNSAPDKSGLPSDRFSAERTGGSVSTLTIQRTQQEDSAVYLCASTTNDRIPSYTFGSGTRLTVV.

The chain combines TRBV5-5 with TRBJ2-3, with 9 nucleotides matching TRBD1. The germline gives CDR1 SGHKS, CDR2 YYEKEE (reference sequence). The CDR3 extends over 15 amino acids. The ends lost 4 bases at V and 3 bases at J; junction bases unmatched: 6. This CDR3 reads CASSRGQGGTDTQYF. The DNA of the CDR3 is TGTGCCAGCAGCAGGGGACAGGGAGGGACAGATACGCAGTATTTT.

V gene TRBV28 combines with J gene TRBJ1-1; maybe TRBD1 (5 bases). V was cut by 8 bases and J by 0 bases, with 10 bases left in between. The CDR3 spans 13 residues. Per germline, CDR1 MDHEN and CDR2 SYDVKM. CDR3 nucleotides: TGTGCCAGCGCCCAGGGACTGAACACTGAAGCTTTCTTT. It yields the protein CASAQGLNTEAFF.

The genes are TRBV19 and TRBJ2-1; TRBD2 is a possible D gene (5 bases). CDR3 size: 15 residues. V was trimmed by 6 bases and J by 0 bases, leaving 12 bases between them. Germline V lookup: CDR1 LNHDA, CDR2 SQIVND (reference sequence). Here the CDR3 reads CASRYAGSSYNEQFF. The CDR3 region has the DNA TGTGCCAGTAGATATGCGGGTAGCTCCTACAATGAGCAGTTCTTC.

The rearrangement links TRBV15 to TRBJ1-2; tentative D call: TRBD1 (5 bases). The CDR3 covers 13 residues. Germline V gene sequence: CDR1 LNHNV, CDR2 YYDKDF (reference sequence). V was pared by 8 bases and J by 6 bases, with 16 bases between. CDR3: CATSKPWGDGYTF. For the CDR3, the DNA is TGTGCCACCTCAAAGCCTTGGGGCGATGGCTACACCTTC.

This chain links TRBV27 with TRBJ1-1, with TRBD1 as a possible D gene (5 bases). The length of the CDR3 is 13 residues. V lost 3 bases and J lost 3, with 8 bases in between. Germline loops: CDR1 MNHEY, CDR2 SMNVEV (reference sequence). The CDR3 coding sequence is TGTGCCAGCAGTTTCAGGGAGGACACTGAAGCTTTCTTT. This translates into CASSFREDTEAFF.

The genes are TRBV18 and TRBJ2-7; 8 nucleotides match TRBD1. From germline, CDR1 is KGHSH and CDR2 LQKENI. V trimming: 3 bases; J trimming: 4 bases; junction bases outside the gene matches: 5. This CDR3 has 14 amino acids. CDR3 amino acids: CASSPRTGSYEQYF. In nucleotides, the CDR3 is TGTGCCAGCTCACCCAGGACAGGGTCGTACGAGCAGTACTTC.

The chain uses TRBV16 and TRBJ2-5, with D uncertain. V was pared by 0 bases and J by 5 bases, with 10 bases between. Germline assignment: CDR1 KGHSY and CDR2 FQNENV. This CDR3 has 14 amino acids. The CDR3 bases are TGTGCCAGCAGCCAATCTAACGGTCAGGAGACCCAGTACTTC. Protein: CASSQSNGQETQYF.

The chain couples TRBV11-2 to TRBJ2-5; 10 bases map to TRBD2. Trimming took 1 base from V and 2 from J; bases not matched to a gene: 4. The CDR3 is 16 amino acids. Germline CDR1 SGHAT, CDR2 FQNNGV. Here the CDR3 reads CASSLGPSGGQETQYF. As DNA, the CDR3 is TGTGCCAGCAGCTTAGGGCCTAGCGGGGGACAAGAGACCCAGTACTTC.

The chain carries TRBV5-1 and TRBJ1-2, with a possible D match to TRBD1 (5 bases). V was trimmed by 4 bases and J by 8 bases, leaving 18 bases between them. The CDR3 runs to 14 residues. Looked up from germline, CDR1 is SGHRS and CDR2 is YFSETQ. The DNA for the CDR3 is TGCGCCAGCAGCCCGCAGACAGTTTTGTGGGGCTACACCTTC. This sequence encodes CASSPQTVLWGYTF.

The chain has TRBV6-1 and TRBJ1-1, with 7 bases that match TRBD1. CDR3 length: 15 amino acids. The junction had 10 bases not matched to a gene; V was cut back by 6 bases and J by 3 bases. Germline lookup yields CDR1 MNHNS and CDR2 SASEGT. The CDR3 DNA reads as TGTGCCAGCAGGAACCGACAGGGATCGGACACTGAAGCTTTCTTT. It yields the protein CASRNRQGSDTEAFF.

This CDR3 is CASSYPGQYGYTF. CDR3 coding DNA: TGTGCCAGCAGTTACCCGGGGCAGTATGGCTACACCTTC. The chain couples TRBV6-5 to TRBJ1-2; tentatively, D is TRBD1 (5 bases). Trimming removed 2 bases from V and 5 bases from J, with 9 bases in between. From germline, CDR1 is MNHEY and CDR2 SVGAGI. CDR3 length equals 13 residues.

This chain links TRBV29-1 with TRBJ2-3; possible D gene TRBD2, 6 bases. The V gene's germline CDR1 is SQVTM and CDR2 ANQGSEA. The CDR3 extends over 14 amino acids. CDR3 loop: CSGRAGSPTDTQYF. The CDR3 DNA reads TGCAGTGGGCGGGCGGGGTCCCCCACAGATACGCAGTATTTT.